Listed below are T cell receptor beta chains from one sample, sequenced in a study of shared clonotypes between healthy human individuals. Generated by immunoSEQ multiplex PCR, the TCRdb table keeps only in-frame clones and is missing some. The sample contains around 600,000 clones, 90% to 95% of which appear only once. The sequenced sample was naive CD8+ T cells sorted from blood. The receptors stem from a woman aged 30 to 39 in good health. The CDR3 runs from the conserved cysteine through the conserved F or W. The D gene is left open where the match is weak. Size is omitted from some rows. Given values are once, few, many or a class for expanded clones.

cdr3_nt: TGTGCCAGCAGTGAAGAGGGGGTTACCAGCGGGAGCTCCAATGAGCAGTTCTTC; cdr3_aa: CASSEEGVTSGSSNEQFF; j_call: TRBJ2-1; clone_size: -; v_call: TRBV2; d_call: TRBD2; cdr3_length: 18
cdr3_nt: TGTGCCAGCAGTGAAGATGGAGAGGTGAGGGCAGATACGCAGTATTTT; cdr3_aa: CASSEDGEVRADTQYF; j_call: TRBJ2-3; clone_size: -; v_call: TRBV6-1; d_call: -; cdr3_length: 16
cdr3_nt: TGTGCCAGCAGCTTGGTTCCGGGGGCGACCGGGGAGCTGTTTTTT; cdr3_aa: CASSLVPGATGELFF; j_call: TRBJ2-2; clone_size: -; v_call: TRBV11-2; d_call: -; cdr3_length: 15
cdr3_nt: TGTGCCAGCAGTCCATCTACATTCCGAACCAATGAGCAGTTCTTC; cdr3_aa: CASSPSTFRTNEQFF; j_call: TRBJ2-1; clone_size: -; v_call: TRBV28; d_call: -; cdr3_length: 15
cdr3_nt: TGTGCCAGCAGCCCCCTAAAGGGCAGGGAGTGGGAGACCCAGTACTTC; cdr3_aa: CASSPLKGREWETQYF; j_call: TRBJ2-5; clone_size: -; v_call: TRBV11-2; d_call: -; cdr3_length: 16
cdr3_nt: TGTGCCAGCAGCTTAGAATCGAACACCGGGGAGCTGTTTTTT; cdr3_aa: CASSLESNTGELFF; j_call: TRBJ2-2; clone_size: -; v_call: TRBV7-9; d_call: -; cdr3_length: 14
cdr3_nt: TGTGCCAGCAGTTTTACCGCTAAACTAGCGGGGTCCAGTTACGAGCAGTACTTC; cdr3_aa: CASSFTAKLAGSSYEQYF; j_call: TRBJ2-7; clone_size: -; v_call: TRBV28; d_call: TRBD2; cdr3_length: 18
cdr3_nt: TGTGCCAGCAGTTCAACTAGCGGGAGCTCCTACAATGAGCAGTTCTTC; cdr3_aa: CASSSTSGSSYNEQFF; j_call: TRBJ2-1; clone_size: -; v_call: TRBV27; d_call: TRBD2; cdr3_length: 16
cdr3_nt: TGTGCCAGCAGCTTGGTGTCTCGGACGGCAACTAATGAAAAACTGTTTTTT; cdr3_aa: CASSLVSRTATNEKLFF; j_call: TRBJ1-4; clone_size: -; v_call: TRBV5-5; d_call: -; cdr3_length: 17
cdr3_nt: TGTGCCAGCAGTTTGCTGATCTACAATGAGCAGTTCTTC; cdr3_aa: CASSLLIYNEQFF; j_call: TRBJ2-1; clone_size: once; v_call: TRBV28; d_call: -; cdr3_length: 13
cdr3_nt: TGTGCCAGCAGTCCCCGACGGACTTACAATGAGCAGTTCTTC; cdr3_aa: CASSPRRTYNEQFF; j_call: TRBJ2-1; clone_size: -; v_call: TRBV28; d_call: -; cdr3_length: 14
cdr3_nt: TGCGCCAGCAGCCCCGGTGAGGTCCCCAACGAGCAGTACTTC; cdr3_aa: CASSPGEVPNEQYF; j_call: TRBJ2-7; clone_size: once; v_call: TRBV4-1; d_call: -; cdr3_length: 14
cdr3_nt: TGCGCCAGCAGTTTCGACAGCAACTACGAGCAGTACTTC; cdr3_aa: CASSFDSNYEQYF; j_call: TRBJ2-7; clone_size: -; v_call: TRBV10-2; d_call: -; cdr3_length: 13
cdr3_nt: TGTGCCAGTAGTATCCGGGACATAAATCAGCCCCAGCATTTT; cdr3_aa: CASSIRDINQPQHF; j_call: TRBJ1-5; clone_size: -; v_call: TRBV19; d_call: -; cdr3_length: 14
cdr3_nt: TGTGCCAGCACCACCGACAGGGAGGTATGGGGGGCCAACGTCCTGACTTTC; cdr3_aa: CASTTDREVWGANVLTF; j_call: TRBJ2-6; clone_size: -; v_call: TRBV28; d_call: -; cdr3_length: 17
cdr3_nt: TGCGCCAGCAGCCAATCGACAGGGTGGTTCAAGGGTGAGCAGTTCTTC; cdr3_aa: CASSQSTGWFKGEQFF; j_call: TRBJ2-1; clone_size: -; v_call: TRBV4-1; d_call: TRBD1; cdr3_length: 16
cdr3_nt: TGTGCCTGGATCCTACAGGGTCCCACTGAAGCTTTCTTT; cdr3_aa: CAWILQGPTEAFF; j_call: TRBJ1-1; clone_size: -; v_call: TRBV30; d_call: -; cdr3_length: 13
cdr3_nt: TGTGCCAGCAGCCCGGGCGCAAGCTCCTACGAGCAGTACTTC; cdr3_aa: CASSPGASSYEQYF; j_call: TRBJ2-7; clone_size: -; v_call: TRBV7-9; d_call: -; cdr3_length: 14
cdr3_nt: TGTGCTAGTGGTTTGGTAGGGGGTGAGGGGGGAGATCGCACAGATACGCAGTATTTT; cdr3_aa: CASGLVGGEGGDRTDTQYF; j_call: TRBJ2-3; clone_size: -; v_call: TRBV12-5; d_call: -; cdr3_length: 19
cdr3_nt: TGTGCCAGCATCCCGACCGGGACTAGCGAAGAGACCCAGTACTTC; cdr3_aa: CASIPTGTSEETQYF; j_call: TRBJ2-5; clone_size: -; v_call: TRBV7-9; d_call: TRBD2; cdr3_length: 15
cdr3_nt: TGTGCCAGCACCTTTGGGGGGGACAGCCTCTCCTACGAGCAGTACTTC; cdr3_aa: CASTFGGDSLSYEQYF; j_call: TRBJ2-7; clone_size: -; v_call: TRBV28; d_call: -; cdr3_length: 16
cdr3_nt: TGTGCCAGCAGCGCCAAGCCCGGGGGGGACAGTATCTACGAGCAGTACTTC; cdr3_aa: CASSAKPGGDSIYEQYF; j_call: TRBJ2-7; clone_size: -; v_call: TRBV7-9; d_call: -; cdr3_length: 17
cdr3_nt: TGTGCCAGCAGTTGGACTAGCGGGAGTATGAATGAGCAGTTCTTC; cdr3_aa: CASSWTSGSMNEQFF; j_call: TRBJ2-1; clone_size: once; v_call: TRBV28; d_call: TRBD2; cdr3_length: 15
cdr3_nt: TGTGCCAGCGGGGGCGGTGAGCAGTTCTTC; cdr3_aa: CASGGGEQFF; j_call: TRBJ2-1; clone_size: -; v_call: TRBV6-1; d_call: -; cdr3_length: 10
cdr3_nt: TGTGCCAGCTCCCTCGGACTAGCGGGAGAAGGGGGTGAGCAGTTCTTC; cdr3_aa: CASSLGLAGEGGEQFF; j_call: TRBJ2-1; clone_size: -; v_call: TRBV18; d_call: TRBD2; cdr3_length: 16
cdr3_nt: TGTGCCAGCATCCCTAGCGGGAGGGTCGACAATGAGCAGTTCTTC; cdr3_aa: CASIPSGRVDNEQFF; j_call: TRBJ2-1; clone_size: -; v_call: TRBV28; d_call: TRBD2; cdr3_length: 15
cdr3_nt: TGTGCCTGGAGTGCGGGGCATTCCTACGAGCAGTACTTC; cdr3_aa: CAWSAGHSYEQYF; j_call: TRBJ2-7; clone_size: -; v_call: TRBV30; d_call: -; cdr3_length: 13
cdr3_nt: TGTGCCAGTAGTGAGATTAACTTAGGAGAAAAACTGTTTTTT; cdr3_aa: CASSEINLGEKLFF; j_call: TRBJ1-4; clone_size: -; v_call: TRBV19; d_call: -; cdr3_length: 14
cdr3_nt: TGTGCCAGTAGGACAGGGCCAAATGAAAAACTGTTTTTT; cdr3_aa: CASRTGPNEKLFF; j_call: TRBJ1-4; clone_size: -; v_call: TRBV19; d_call: TRBD1; cdr3_length: 13
cdr3_nt: TGTGCCGCCGGGCAGGGCGCGAGAGATACGCAGTATTTT; cdr3_aa: CAAGQGARDTQYF; j_call: TRBJ2-3; clone_size: -; v_call: TRBV19; d_call: -; cdr3_length: 13
cdr3_nt: TGTGCCAGCAGTTGGACTAGCGCGAACACCGGGGAGCTGTTTTTT; cdr3_aa: CASSWTSANTGELFF; j_call: TRBJ2-2; clone_size: -; v_call: TRBV4-2; d_call: TRBD2; cdr3_length: 15
cdr3_nt: TGTGCCAGCAGCCTAGAGCTAGCGGGACGGGGAGAGACCCAGTACTTC; cdr3_aa: CASSLELAGRGETQYF; j_call: TRBJ2-5; clone_size: -; v_call: TRBV7-3; d_call: TRBD2; cdr3_length: 16
cdr3_nt: TGTGCCAGCAGTTACGCCTCCGGGACAGGGGCGGGAGTCGGCTTT; cdr3_aa: CASSYASGTGAGVGF; j_call: TRBJ1-1; clone_size: -; v_call: TRBV6-6; d_call: TRBD1; cdr3_length: 15
cdr3_nt: TGTGCCAGCATAGGGTGGCCGATGGACGGATCCCGCACTGAAGCTTTCTTT; cdr3_aa: CASIGWPMDGSRTEAFF; j_call: TRBJ1-1; clone_size: -; v_call: TRBV28; d_call: -; cdr3_length: 17
cdr3_nt: TGTGCCAGCAGTCCTGACAGGGGTTTTAATGAAAAACTGTTTTTT; cdr3_aa: CASSPDRGFNEKLFF; j_call: TRBJ1-4; clone_size: -; v_call: TRBV28; d_call: TRBD1; cdr3_length: 15
cdr3_nt: TGTGCCAGCAGGTCCGGCGGGTGGGTAGGTAGGGGTCGCGAGGGGAAAAACATTCAGTACTTC; cdr3_aa: CASRSGGWVGRGREGKNIQYF; j_call: TRBJ2-4; clone_size: -; v_call: TRBV27; d_call: -; cdr3_length: 21
cdr3_nt: TGTGCCAGCAGCTCCCCGGGACAGGGGGCCGTCGGGGAGCTGTTTTTT; cdr3_aa: CASSSPGQGAVGELFF; j_call: TRBJ2-2; clone_size: -; v_call: TRBV7-8; d_call: TRBD1; cdr3_length: 16
cdr3_nt: TGTGCCAGCAGCTTAGAATCTAGCGGCCCTTACAATGAGCAGTTCTTC; cdr3_aa: CASSLESSGPYNEQFF; j_call: TRBJ2-1; clone_size: -; v_call: TRBV13; d_call: TRBD2; cdr3_length: 16
cdr3_nt: TGTGCCAGCAGATTCACAGGGTACCAAGAGACCCAGTACTTC; cdr3_aa: CASRFTGYQETQYF; j_call: TRBJ2-5; clone_size: -; v_call: TRBV28; d_call: -; cdr3_length: 14
cdr3_nt: TGTGCCAGCAGCGTAGAATCCGGGAAATACAATGAGCAGTTCTTC; cdr3_aa: CASSVESGKYNEQFF; j_call: TRBJ2-1; clone_size: -; v_call: TRBV9; d_call: -; cdr3_length: 15
cdr3_nt: TGTGCCAGCAGTTTAGGCAACAGGGCCACTGAAGCTTTCTTT; cdr3_aa: CASSLGNRATEAFF; j_call: TRBJ1-1; clone_size: once; v_call: TRBV28; d_call: -; cdr3_length: 14
cdr3_nt: TGTGCCAGCAGTCTGGACAGGGGTAACGAGCAGTACTTC; cdr3_aa: CASSLDRGNEQYF; j_call: TRBJ2-7; clone_size: -; v_call: TRBV27; d_call: TRBD1; cdr3_length: 13
cdr3_nt: TGTGCCAGCAGCCACGAGGGGGGGTACGAGCAGTACTTC; cdr3_aa: CASSHEGGYEQYF; j_call: TRBJ2-7; clone_size: -; v_call: TRBV6-5; d_call: -; cdr3_length: 13
cdr3_nt: TGTGCCAGCAGCGTCCGAATGAACACTGAAGCTTTCTTT; cdr3_aa: CASSVRMNTEAFF; j_call: TRBJ1-1; clone_size: -; v_call: TRBV9; d_call: -; cdr3_length: 13
cdr3_nt: TGTGCCAGCACCCCACCCCAGCGGACCTTAGACGAGCAGTTCTTC; cdr3_aa: CASTPPQRTLDEQFF; j_call: TRBJ2-1; clone_size: -; v_call: TRBV7-9; d_call: -; cdr3_length: 15
cdr3_nt: TGTGCCAGCAGTTACTCGACAGGGGGCGTTTCGTACGAGCAGTACTTC; cdr3_aa: CASSYSTGGVSYEQYF; j_call: TRBJ2-7; clone_size: -; v_call: TRBV6-5; d_call: TRBD1; cdr3_length: 16
cdr3_nt: TGTGCCAGCAGCCCAAGACAGGGAGAACAAGAGACCCAGTACTTC; cdr3_aa: CASSPRQGEQETQYF; j_call: TRBJ2-5; clone_size: -; v_call: TRBV7-9; d_call: TRBD1; cdr3_length: 15
cdr3_nt: TGTGCCAGCAGCCTCGGGTCGACCTACGAGCAGTACTTC; cdr3_aa: CASSLGSTYEQYF; j_call: TRBJ2-7; clone_size: once; v_call: TRBV27; d_call: -; cdr3_length: 13
cdr3_nt: TGTGCCAGCAGCTCCCGGGACAGGATGGTAGAAGCTTTCTTT; cdr3_aa: CASSSRDRMVEAFF; j_call: TRBJ1-1; clone_size: -; v_call: TRBV5-4; d_call: TRBD1; cdr3_length: 14
cdr3_nt: TGTGCCAGCAGTTACGGGACAGGGGATGAAAAACTGTTTTTT; cdr3_aa: CASSYGTGDEKLFF; j_call: TRBJ1-4; clone_size: -; v_call: TRBV28; d_call: TRBD1; cdr3_length: 14
cdr3_nt: TGTGCCAGCAGTTTAGGACTACCTGGGGCCAACGTCCTGACTTTC; cdr3_aa: CASSLGLPGANVLTF; j_call: TRBJ2-6; clone_size: -; v_call: TRBV27; d_call: -; cdr3_length: 15
cdr3_nt: TGTGCCAGCAGGAAAGCCAGACTAGACTACGAGCAGTACTTC; cdr3_aa: CASRKARLDYEQYF; j_call: TRBJ2-7; clone_size: -; v_call: TRBV28; d_call: -; cdr3_length: 14
cdr3_nt: TGTGCCAGCAGTTATCTAGCCGTTTTAGGGCGTAGTGAGCAGTTCTTC; cdr3_aa: CASSYLAVLGRSEQFF; j_call: TRBJ2-1; clone_size: -; v_call: TRBV6-6; d_call: -; cdr3_length: 16
cdr3_nt: TGTGCCAGCAGTCCGGGACTAGCGGGAGCGGGCGAGCAGTACTTC; cdr3_aa: CASSPGLAGAGEQYF; j_call: TRBJ2-7; clone_size: -; v_call: TRBV27; d_call: TRBD2; cdr3_length: 15